The 5 T cell receptor beta chains reported below all come from one sample, sequenced in a study of cytomegalovirus exposure and HLA in healthy donors. PCR was performed using 60 Vbeta and 13 Jbeta primers. The method was immunoSEQ multiplex PCR; TCRdb's version includes in-frame clones alone and lacks a portion of them. This repertoire shows 250,000 to 300,000 clones, 92% found once; its top ten account for 1.7%. Sequencing input: PBMCs. These TCRs come from a girl aged 2-10 years in good health and CMV-seronegative.

V gene TRBV5-5 combines with J gene TRBJ1-1; 8 positions agree with TRBD1. Per the germline V gene, CDR1 is SGHKS and CDR2 is YYEKEE (reference sequence). V shed 5 bases, J shed 4 bases, and the junction held 7 bases outside the gene matches. The CDR3 has 14 residues. CDR3 nucleotides: TGTGCCAGCAGACGGACAGGGAGGAGCACTGAAGCTTTCTTT. Translated: CASRRTGRSTEAFF. The complete variable domain, with remaining parts taken from reference TRBV5-5 and TRBJ1-1, reads DAGVTQSPTHLIKTRGQQVTLRCSPISGHKSVSWYQQVLGQGPQFIFQYYEKEERGRGNFPDRFSARQFPNYSSELNVNALLLGDSALYLCASRRTGRSTEAFFGQGTRLTVV.

This chain connects TRBV30 to TRBJ1-2; possibly TRBD1 for D (6 bases). Trimming stripped 7 bases from V and 8 bases from J, with 11 bases between. Per the germline V gene, CDR1 is GTSNPN and CDR2 is SVGIG (reference sequence). This CDR3 is 10 amino acids long. CDR3 sequence: CALATGGYTF. CDR3 in DNA: TGTGCCTTAGCGACAGGAGGCTACACCTTC.

The chain couples TRBV5-4 to TRBJ2-7; TRBD2 matches 8 bases. After removal of 4 bases from V and 2 bases from J, the junction contained 11 bases not matched to a gene. The germline CDR1 and CDR2 sequences are SGHNT and YYREEE (reference sequence). The CDR3 has 16 amino acids. CDR3 amino acids: CASSTPGAGVTYEQYF. CDR3 bases: TGTGCCAGCAGCACGCCGGGAGCGGGGGTTACCTACGAGCAGTACTTC.

A remark on this clone: At one end, the junction sequence differs from germline, possibly due to a read error. The chain is built from TRBV27 and TRBJ2-6, with D possibly matching TRBD1 (5 bases). This CDR3 is built from 11 residues. The V gene's germline CDR1 is MNHEY and CDR2 SMNVEV (reference sequence). CDR3 sequence (DNA): TGTGCCAGCAGCCCAGGGTCCTTCCTCACTTTC. Translation: CASSPGSFLTF.

The chain recombines TRBV28 with TRBJ1-3; D is unclear. V shed 3 bases and J shed 3 bases, with 9 bases lying between them. The CDR3 extends over 14 amino acids. Germline lookup yields CDR1 MDHEN and CDR2 SYDVKM. This CDR3 is CASSFLQVGNTIYF. CDR3 in DNA: TGTGCCAGCAGTTTTCTCCAGGTTGGAAACACCATATATTTT.